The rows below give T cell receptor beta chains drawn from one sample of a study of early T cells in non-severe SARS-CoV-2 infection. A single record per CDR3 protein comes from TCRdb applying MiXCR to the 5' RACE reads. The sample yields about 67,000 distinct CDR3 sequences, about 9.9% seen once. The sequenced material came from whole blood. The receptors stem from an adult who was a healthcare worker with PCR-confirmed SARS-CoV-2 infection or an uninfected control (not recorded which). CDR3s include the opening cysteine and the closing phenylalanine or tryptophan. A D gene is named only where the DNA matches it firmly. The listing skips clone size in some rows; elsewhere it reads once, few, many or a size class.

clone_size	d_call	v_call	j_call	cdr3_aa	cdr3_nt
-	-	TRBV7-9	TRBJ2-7	CASSSIAGIYEQYF	TGTGCCAGCAGCTCGATTGCAGGCATTTACGAGCAGTACTTC
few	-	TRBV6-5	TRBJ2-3	CASSYSRFHGTDTQYF	TGTGCCAGCAGTTACTCGCGTTTTCACGGAACAGATACGCAGTATTTT
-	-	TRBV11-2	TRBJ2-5	CASSFKETQYF	TGTGCCAGCAGCTTTAAGGAGACCCAGTACTTC
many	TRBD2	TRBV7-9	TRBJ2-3	CASSSLDPSGGPLWDTQYF	TGTGCCAGCAGCTCACTAGACCCTAGCGGGGGGCCACTGTGGGATACGCAGTATTTT
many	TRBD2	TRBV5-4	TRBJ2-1	CASSLSSGRFSSYNEQFF	TGTGCCAGCAGCTTGAGTAGCGGGAGGTTTAGCTCCTACAATGAGCAGTTCTTC
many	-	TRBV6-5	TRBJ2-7	CASSYSVGEQYF	TGTGCCAGCAGTTACTCCGTGGGTGAGCAGTACTTC
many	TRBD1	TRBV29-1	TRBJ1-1	CSAPDRGEAFF	TGCAGCGCCCCGGACAGGGGTGAAGCTTTCTTT
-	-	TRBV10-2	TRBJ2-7	CASSAISYEQYF	TGCGCCAGCAGTGCAATATCCTACGAGCAGTACTTC
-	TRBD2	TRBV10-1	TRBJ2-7	CASSDGTSGSRLYF	TGCGCCAGCAGTGATGGGACTAGCGGGAGTAGGCTGTACTTC
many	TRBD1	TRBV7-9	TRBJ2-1	CASSLAVEGALNNEQFF	TGTGCCAGCAGCTTAGCGGTCGAGGGGGCTCTCAACAATGAGCAGTTCTTC
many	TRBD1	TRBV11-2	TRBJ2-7	CASSGLTGPFSEQYF	TGTGCCAGCAGCGGGTTGACAGGGCCCTTTAGCGAGCAGTACTTC
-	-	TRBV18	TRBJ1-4	CASSVDSNEKLFF	TGTGCCAGCTCAGTTGACAGTAATGAAAAACTGTTTTTT
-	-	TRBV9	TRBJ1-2	CASSSFGGRPGYTF	TGTGCCAGCAGCTCCTTCGGGGGTAGGCCTGGCTACACCTTC
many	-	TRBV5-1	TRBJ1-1	CASTFDSSDTEAFF	TGCGCCAGCACGTTCGACAGTAGTGACACTGAAGCTTTCTTT
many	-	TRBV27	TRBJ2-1	CASSLLRVPLSSYNEQFF	TGTGCCAGCAGTTTATTAAGGGTGCCACTTAGCTCCTACAATGAGCAGTTCTTC
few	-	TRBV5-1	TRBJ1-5	CASSPSGQPQHF	TGCGCCAGCAGCCCGAGTGGTCAGCCCCAGCATTTT
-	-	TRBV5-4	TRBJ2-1	CASSFYSEQFF	TGTGCCAGCAGCTTTTATTCAGAGCAGTTCTTC
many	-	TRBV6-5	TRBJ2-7	CASSYSLRTLYEQYF	TGTGCCAGCAGTTACTCGTTGCGGACCCTGTACGAGCAGTACTTC
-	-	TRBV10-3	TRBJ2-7	CASRAEAPNEQYF	TGTGCCTCGAGGGCGGAGGCCCCTAACGAGCAGTACTTC
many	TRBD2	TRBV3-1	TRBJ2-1	CASSQDGRIEGEQFF	TGTGCCAGCAGCCAAGACGGGAGGATAGAGGGTGAGCAGTTCTTC
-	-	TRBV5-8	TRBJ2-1	CASNPNNYRDTDNEQFF	TGTGCCAGCAACCCGAATAATTACCGGGACACCGACAATGAGCAGTTCTTC
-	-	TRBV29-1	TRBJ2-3	CSVPPQALGTDTQYF	TGCAGCGTTCCTCCCCAAGCGTTAGGCACAGATACGCAGTATTTT
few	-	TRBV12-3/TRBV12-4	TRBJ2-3	CASSLSVADTQYF	TGTGCCAGCAGTTTAAGTGTTGCAGATACGCAGTATTTT
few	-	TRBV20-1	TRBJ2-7	CSASSGQTGYEQYF	TGCAGTGCTAGTTCTGGCCAAACAGGCTACGAGCAGTACTTC
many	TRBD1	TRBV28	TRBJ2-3	CASVTGVADTQYF	TGTGCCAGCGTGACAGGGGTGGCGGATACGCAGTATTTT
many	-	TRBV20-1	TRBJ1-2	CSARKDPSNYGYTF	TGCAGTGCTAGGAAGGACCCTTCCAACTATGGCTACACCTTC
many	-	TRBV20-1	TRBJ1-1	CSARRNRVMNTEAFF	TGCAGTGCTAGGCGGAACAGGGTAATGAACACTGAAGCTTTCTTT
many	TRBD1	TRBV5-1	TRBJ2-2	CASSGTGISGELFF	TGCGCCAGCAGCGGGACAGGGATATCCGGGGAGCTGTTTTTT
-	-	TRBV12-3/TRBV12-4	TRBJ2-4	CASSLDRQKDIQYF	TGTGCCAGCAGTTTGGACCGGCAGAAGGACATTCAGTACTTC
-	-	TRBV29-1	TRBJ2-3	CSTYPSTDTQYF	TGCAGCACATACCCTAGCACAGATACGCAGTATTTT
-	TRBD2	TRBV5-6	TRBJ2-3	CASSSPGGIADTQYF	TGTGCCAGCAGCTCGCCGGGGGGGATAGCAGATACGCAGTATTTT
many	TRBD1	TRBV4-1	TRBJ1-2	CASSQDPLGTANYGYTF	TGCGCCAGCAGCCAAGATCCACTTGGGACAGCCAACTATGGCTACACCTTC
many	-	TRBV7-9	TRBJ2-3	CASSLAGAPDTQYF	TGTGCCAGCAGCTTAGCGGGAGCCCCAGATACGCAGTATTTT
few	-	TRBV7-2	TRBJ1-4	CASSRHAGTTNEKLFF	TGTGCCAGCAGCCGGCACGCAGGGACAACTAATGAAAAACTGTTTTTT
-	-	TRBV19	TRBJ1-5	CASSLGQPNQPQHF	TGTGCCAGTAGCCTCGGACAGCCAAATCAGCCCCAGCATTTT
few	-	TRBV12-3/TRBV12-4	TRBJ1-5	CAGGRKQPQHF	TGTGCCGGCGGCAGAAAACAGCCCCAGCATTTT
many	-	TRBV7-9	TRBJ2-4	CASSSTEVAKNIQYF	TGTGCCAGCAGCTCAACGGAGGTAGCCAAAAACATTCAGTACTTC
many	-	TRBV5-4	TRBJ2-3	CASGAWERGDTQYF	TGTGCCAGCGGGGCCTGGGAAAGAGGAGATACGCAGTATTTT
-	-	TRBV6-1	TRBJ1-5	CASSEAVYSNQPQHF	TGTGCCAGCAGTGAGGCGGTTTATAGCAATCAGCCCCAGCATTTT
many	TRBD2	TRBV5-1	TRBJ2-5	CASSHGLAGSGTQYF	TGCGCCAGCAGCCACGGACTAGCGGGCTCGGGGACCCAGTACTTC
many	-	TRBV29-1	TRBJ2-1	CSVPRHNEQFF	TGCAGCGTTCCCAGGCACAATGAGCAGTTCTTC
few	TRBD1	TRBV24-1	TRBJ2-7	CATSDSTGWLGEQYF	TGTGCCACCAGTGATTCGACAGGGTGGCTTGGCGAGCAGTACTTC
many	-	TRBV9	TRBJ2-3	CASSVAGTSLTDTQYF	TGTGCCAGCAGCGTAGCTGGGACATCCCTCACAGATACGCAGTATTTT
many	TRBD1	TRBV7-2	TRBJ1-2	CASSPQGGGYGYTF	TGTGCCAGCAGCCCACAGGGGGGGGGCTATGGCTACACCTTC
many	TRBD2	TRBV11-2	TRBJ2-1	CASSSAGTSGGGFNEQFF	TGTGCCAGCAGCTCCGCCGGGACTAGCGGGGGGGGCTTCAATGAGCAGTTCTTC
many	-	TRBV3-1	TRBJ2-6	CASSPREGLIGANVLTF	TGTGCCAGCAGCCCAAGAGAGGGGCTCATTGGGGCCAACGTCCTGACTTTC
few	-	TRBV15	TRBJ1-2	CATSRGGKHNYGYTF	TGTGCCACCAGCCGAGGAGGGAAGCACAACTATGGCTACACCTTC
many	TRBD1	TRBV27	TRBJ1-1	CASSLTRQGEAFF	TGTGCCAGCAGTTTAACCCGACAGGGTGAAGCTTTCTTT
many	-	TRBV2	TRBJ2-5	CASRGRETQYF	TGTGCCAGCAGGGGGCGAGAGACCCAGTACTTC
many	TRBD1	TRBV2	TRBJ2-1	CASVATGEGNEQFF	TGTGCCAGCGTGGCTACAGGGGAAGGCAATGAGCAGTTCTTC
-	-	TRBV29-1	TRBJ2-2	CSVAPGGELFF	TGCAGCGTTGCTCCTGGCGGGGAGCTGTTTTTT
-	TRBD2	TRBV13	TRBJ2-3	CASSSRGGTDTQYF	TGTGCCAGCAGCTCACGGGGGGGCACAGATACGCAGTATTTT
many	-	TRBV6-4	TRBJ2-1	CASSDSTENEQFF	TGTGCCAGCAGTGACTCGACGGAAAATGAGCAGTTCTTC
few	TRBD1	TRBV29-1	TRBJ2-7	CSAWYRGRREQYF	TGCAGCGCTTGGTACAGGGGTAGGCGCGAGCAGTACTTC
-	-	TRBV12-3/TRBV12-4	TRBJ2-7	CASSLAAVGEQYF	TGTGCCAGCAGTTTAGCGGCAGTTGGTGAGCAGTACTTC
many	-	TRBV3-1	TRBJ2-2	CASSTHVSNTGELFF	TGTGCCAGCAGCACACATGTATCGAACACCGGGGAGCTGTTTTTT
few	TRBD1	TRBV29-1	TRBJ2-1	CSALGQGTYNEQFF	TGCAGCGCCCTCGGACAGGGCACCTACAATGAGCAGTTCTTC
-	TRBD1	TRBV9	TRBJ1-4	CASSVTGGEALNEKLFF	TGTGCCAGCAGCGTTACAGGGGGCGAGGCACTTAATGAAAAACTGTTTTTT
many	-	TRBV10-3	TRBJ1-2	CAISDGTDYGYTF	TGTGCCATCAGTGACGGGACGGACTATGGCTACACCTTC
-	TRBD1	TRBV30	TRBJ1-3	CAWSAQGANTIYF	TGTGCCTGGAGTGCTCAGGGGGCGAACACCATATATTTT